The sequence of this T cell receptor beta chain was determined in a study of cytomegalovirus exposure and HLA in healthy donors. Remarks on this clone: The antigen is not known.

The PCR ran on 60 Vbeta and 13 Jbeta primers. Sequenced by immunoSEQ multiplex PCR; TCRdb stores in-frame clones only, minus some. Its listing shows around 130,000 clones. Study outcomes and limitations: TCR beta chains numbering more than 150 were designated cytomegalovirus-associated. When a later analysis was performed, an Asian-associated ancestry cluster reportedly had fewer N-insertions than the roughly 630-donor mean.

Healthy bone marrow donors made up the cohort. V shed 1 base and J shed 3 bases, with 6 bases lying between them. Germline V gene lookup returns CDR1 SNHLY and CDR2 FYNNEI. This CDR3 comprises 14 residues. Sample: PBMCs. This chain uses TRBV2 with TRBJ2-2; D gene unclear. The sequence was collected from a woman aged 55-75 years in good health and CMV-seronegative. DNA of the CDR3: TGTGCCAGCAGTGAAGGGAGAGACACCGGGGAGCTGTTTTTT. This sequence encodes CASSEGRDTGELFF. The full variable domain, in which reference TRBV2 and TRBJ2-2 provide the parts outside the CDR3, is EPEVTQTPSHQVTQMGQEVILRCVPISNHLYFYWYRQILGQKVEFLVSFYNNEISEKSEIFDDQFSVERPDGSNFTLKIRSTKLEDSAMYFCASSEGRDTGELFFGEGSRLTVL.